These T cell receptor beta chains were read from a single sample in a study of regulatory T cells in long-lasting Graves disease. TCRdb analysed the multiplex PCR reads with MiXCR anew, one entry per CDR3 protein. The data show fewer than 500,000 distinct CDR3 sequences, 15% to 20% seen once. This sample also belongs to another study, concerning T cells in Graves' hyperthyroidism and ophthalmopathy.

The sample in question was peripheral blood mononuclear cells (PBMCs), obtained at new diagnosis, from a patient treated with antithyroid drugs. These receptors were collected from a man aged 35-49 years with Graves disease. Each CDR3 is given with its conserved first and last residue. The D gene is left open where the match is weak. A row's size may be missing; if present it is once, few, many or a size class.

d_gene: NA; abundance: few; v_gene: TRBV5-6; j_gene: TRBJ2-5; CDR3nt: TGTGCCAGCAGCTTCGGGGGTCCTGGAGAGACCCAGTACTTC; CDR3aa: CASSFGGPGETQYF
d_gene: TRBD2; abundance: NA; v_gene: TRBV20-1; j_gene: TRBJ2-5; CDR3nt: TGCAGTGCTAGCTCGTCGGCGGGAGGAGAGACCCAGTACTTC; CDR3aa: CSASSSAGGETQYF
d_gene: NA; abundance: many; v_gene: TRBV20-1; j_gene: TRBJ1-5; CDR3nt: TGCAGTGCTAGAGAGGGGCAGGGCAATCAGCCCCAGCATTTT; CDR3aa: CSAREGQGNQPQHF
d_gene: NA; abundance: many; v_gene: TRBV12-3/TRBV12-4; j_gene: TRBJ1-3; CDR3nt: TGTGCCAGCAGCACCGGGCAGGGGGGAAACACCATATATTTT; CDR3aa: CASSTGQGGNTIYF
d_gene: TRBD2; abundance: NA; v_gene: TRBV6-1; j_gene: TRBJ2-7; CDR3nt: TGTGCCAGCAGTGAAATTAGCGGGAGGGCCAGGGTGCAGTACTTC; CDR3aa: CASSEISGRARVQYF
d_gene: TRBD1; abundance: many; v_gene: TRBV18; j_gene: TRBJ2-7; CDR3nt: TGTGCCAGCTCACCAGGGACAGCAGACTTCTCCTACGAGCAGTACTTC; CDR3aa: CASSPGTADFSYEQYF
d_gene: NA; abundance: many; v_gene: TRBV28; j_gene: TRBJ2-1; CDR3nt: TGTGCCAGCAGTCTTGGACAGCTGAATGAGCAGTTCTTC; CDR3aa: CASSLGQLNEQFF
d_gene: NA; abundance: NA; v_gene: TRBV5-1; j_gene: TRBJ2-3; CDR3nt: TGCGCCAGCAGAGAGACGGGCACAGATACGCAGTATTTT; CDR3aa: CASRETGTDTQYF
d_gene: TRBD1; abundance: NA; v_gene: TRBV19; j_gene: TRBJ1-2; CDR3nt: TGTGCCAGTAGTATCGACAGGGGTAACATCTATGGCTACACCTTC; CDR3aa: CASSIDRGNIYGYTF
d_gene: TRBD1; abundance: many; v_gene: TRBV5-8; j_gene: TRBJ2-3; CDR3nt: TGTGCCAGCAGCATATGGGACAGATTCCTACCACGCACAGATACGCAGTATTTT; CDR3aa: CASSIWDRFLPRTDTQYF
d_gene: NA; abundance: few; v_gene: TRBV29-1; j_gene: TRBJ1-2; CDR3nt: TGCAGCGTGTGGGATTCTTTCGTCGATGGCTACACCTTC; CDR3aa: CSVWDSFVDGYTF
d_gene: NA; abundance: few; v_gene: TRBV19; j_gene: TRBJ2-7; CDR3nt: TGTGCCAGTATCTATGGACGGCCTTACGAGCAGTACTTC; CDR3aa: CASIYGRPYEQYF
d_gene: TRBD2; abundance: NA; v_gene: TRBV7-2; j_gene: TRBJ2-5; CDR3nt: TGTGCCAGCAGCTCCCGAGGGACTAGCGGGACCGTCGGTAGGGATGAGCAGTACTTC; CDR3aa: CASSSRGTSGTVGRDEQYF
d_gene: TRBD1; abundance: many; v_gene: TRBV6-5; j_gene: TRBJ2-7; CDR3nt: TGTGCCAGCAGTTACCTACCCCGACAGGGCTACGAGCAGTACTTC; CDR3aa: CASSYLPRQGYEQYF
d_gene: NA; abundance: few; v_gene: TRBV6-1; j_gene: TRBJ1-6; CDR3nt: TGTGCCAGCAGCACTCTCGGGGCCGACTCCCTCCACTTT; CDR3aa: CASSTLGADSLHF